Each of the 21 T cell receptor beta chains below was sequenced from the same sample in a study of early stage breast cancer tumors. Profiled with immunoSEQ multiplex PCR; TCRdb holds only in-frame clones, not every one. The sample consists of 9,500 to 11,000 clones, about 78% of them appearing once. Sequenced: breast tumor tissue. Receptors originate from a person aged 40-50 years with breast cancer.

This clone has only a few counts. The V call is TRBV5-4, the J call TRBJ2-7, with D possibly called TRBD1 or TRBD2 (5 bases each). The CDR3 has 14 residues. Trimming cost V 0 bases and J 0 bases, with 7 bases left between them. The germline CDR1 and CDR2 sequences are SGHNT and YYREEE (reference sequence). CDR3 amino acids: CASSLGGISYEQYF. For the CDR3, the DNA is TGTGCCAGCAGCTTGGGGGGGATCTCCTACGAGCAGTACTTC.

The V gene is TRBV7-9, the J gene TRBJ1-1; D might be TRBD1 (5 bases). Per the germline V gene, CDR1 is SEHNR and CDR2 is FQNEAQ (reference sequence). V lost 3 bases and J 2 bases, leaving 16 bases between the germline ends. CDR3 length: 16 amino acids. DNA for the CDR3: TGTGCCAGCAGCTTTGGGTCGCGGGGGGTCAACACTGAAGCTTTCTTT. Protein sequence: CASSFGSRGVNTEAFF.

The chain employs TRBV19 and TRBJ2-2; TRBD2 matches at 11 bases. The CDR3 is 16 residues long. Germline trimming cut 7 bases from V and 2 bases from J; bases unmatched to any gene: 6. CDR1 is LNHDA, CDR2 SQIVND, per germline (reference sequence). The chain's CDR3 is CASKTSGMTNTGELFF. CDR3 in DNA: TGTGCCAGTAAGACTAGCGGGATGACTAACACCGGGGAGCTGTTTTTT.

Concerning this clone: Within the sample, other DNA sequences also encode this same CDR3. The chain employs TRBV14 and TRBJ1-2; D not resolved. Trimming took 5 bases from V and 8 from J, leaving 15 bases between them. The germline gives CDR1 SGHDN, CDR2 FVKESK. There are 13 residues in the CDR3. CDR3 in amino acids: CASSDRAGRGYTF. CDR3 DNA sequence: TGTGCCAGCAGCGATCGAGCGGGCCGGGGCTACACCTTC.

Judged by abundance, this clone is medium-sized. The V call is TRBV7-2, the J call TRBJ1-1; perhaps TRBD1 as D (5 bases). Trimming left V 3 bases short and J 2 bases short, with 10 bases between. Germline V CDR1 and CDR2: SGHTA, FQGNSA. The CDR3 covers 14 residues. The CDR3, as DNA: TGTGCCAGCAGCTTGGGAGGGGCCAACACTGAAGCTTTCTTT. Its protein is CASSLGGANTEAFF.

This clone is categorized as medium-sized. The chain joins TRBV29-1 to TRBJ2-1; 7 bases agree with TRBD2. CDR3 length: 13 amino acids. Germline trimming cut 6 bases from V and 6 bases from J; bases unmatched to any gene: 8. The germline V gene has CDR1 SQVTM and CDR2 ANQGSEA. DNA for the CDR3: TGCAGCGTCCCCAGGGAGGGCCTCAATGAGCAGTTCTTC. Translating it yields CSVPREGLNEQFF.

This clone was counted between two and nine times. The rearrangement joins TRBV7-2 to TRBJ2-7, with a weak D call TRBD2 (6 bases). Deletions cut 6 bases from V and 1 base from J, with 19 bases between. Germline V lookup: CDR1 SGHTA, CDR2 FQGNSA. CDR3 size: 16 residues. CDR3 region: CASSFLSGTGSYEQYF. In DNA form, the CDR3 reads TGTGCCAGCAGTTTTCTTTCCGGGACTGGATCCTACGAGCAGTACTTC.

The chain has TRBV5-6 and TRBJ2-5, with 13 bases fitting TRBD2. The CDR3 contains 15 residues. The J segment lost 7 bases and the V segment lost 4 bases, leaving 7 bases of the junction unmatched. Germline V gives CDR1 SGHDT, CDR2 YYEEEE. The CDR3 loop is CASSMGLAGWGTQYF. In DNA, the CDR3 is TGTGCCAGCAGCATGGGACTAGCGGGATGGGGGACCCAGTACTTC.

The chain is built from TRBV5-5 and TRBJ2-3; 8 bases align to TRBD1. V trimming: 4 bases; J trimming: 5 bases; junction bases outside the gene matches: 9. Germline loops: CDR1 SGHKS, CDR2 YYEKEE (reference sequence). This CDR3 has 15 residues. Here the CDR3 DNA reads TGTGCCAGCAGCACCCGGGACAGGAGAAAAGATACGCAGTATTTT. Translation: CASSTRDRRKDTQYF. The full variable domain, its missing parts supplied by reference TRBV5-5 and TRBJ2-3, is DAGVTQSPTHLIKTRGQQVTLRCSPISGHKSVSWYQQVLGQGPQFIFQYYEKEERGRGNFPDRFSARQFPNYSSELNVNALLLGDSALYLCASSTRDRRKDTQYFGPGTRLTVL.

This clone turned up a few times. This chain joins TRBV19 and TRBJ1-5; D unclear. The CDR3 contains 13 residues. The V and J ends lost 3 bases and 7 bases respectively, with 10 bases between them. Per germline, CDR1 LNHDA and CDR2 SQIVND (reference sequence). The DNA for the CDR3 is TGTGCCAGTAGTATCGAGGGAATGCAGCCCCAGCATTTT. Its translation is CASSIEGMQPQHF.

This clone has just a few counts. The chain combines TRBV5-8 with TRBJ2-3; D remains ambiguous. V gave up 4 bases and J gave up 9 bases, with 12 bases separating them. Germline V lookup: CDR1 SGHTS, CDR2 YDEGEE. The CDR3 has 12 amino acids. DNA for the CDR3: TGTGCCAGCAGCGGGGTCGGGTGGACGCAGTATTTT. Its protein product is CASSGVGWTQYF.

The rearrangement joins TRBV7-2 to TRBJ1-2; 7 nucleotides align to TRBD1. CDR3 size: 14 residues. J gave up 0 bases and V 3 bases, and 1 base lay outside the gene matches. Germline V CDR1 and CDR2: SGHTA, FQGNSA. CDR3 amino acids: CASSLGQTNYGYTF. CDR3 sequence (DNA): TGTGCCAGCAGCTTGGGACAGACTAACTATGGCTACACCTTC.

To note about this clone: Other DNA sequences within the sample encode an identical CDR3. The chain combines TRBV2 with TRBJ1-1; no reliable D call. The germline CDR1 and CDR2 sequences are SNHLY and FYNNEI. The CDR3 loop spans 12 amino acids. Trimming shortened V by 1 base and J by 5 bases, and 5 bases separated the two germline ends. The CDR3 DNA reads as TGTGCCAGCAGTGAAGGAAATACTGAAGCTTTCTTT. Translation gives CASSEGNTEAFF.

This clone was seen a handful of times. The chain is built from TRBV6-5 and TRBJ1-4, with 11 bases that match TRBD1. CDR1 is MNHEY, CDR2 SVGAGI, per germline. CDR3 size: 16 residues. The junction had 7 bases not matched to a gene; V was cut back by 2 bases and J by 8 bases. The CDR3 DNA sequence: TGTGCCAGCAGTTACCGTGGACAGGGGGCAAGGGAAAAACTGTTTTTT. Translating it yields CASSYRGQGAREKLFF.

This sequence joins TRBV7-9 and TRBJ2-1; 9 bases are a match to TRBD1. Germline V CDR1 and CDR2: SEHNR, FQNEAQ (reference sequence). The CDR3 loop spans 14 amino acids. The ends lost 7 bases at V and 8 bases at J; junction bases unmatched: 9. In nucleotides, the CDR3 is TGTGCCAGCACCCCCCGGGACAGGGTGGATGAGCAGTTCTTC. Its protein product is CASTPRDRVDEQFF.

V is TRBV7-9 and J is TRBJ2-6; no clear D gene. V lost 0 bases and J 2 bases, leaving 8 bases between the germline ends. In germline, CDR1 is SEHNR, CDR2 FQNEAQ (reference sequence). This CDR3 region has 16 residues. The CDR3 sequence: CASSLAGSPGANVLTF. The DNA of the CDR3 is TGTGCCAGCAGCTTAGCCGGAAGTCCTGGGGCCAACGTCCTGACTTTC. The variable domain in full, with the rest retrieved from reference TRBV7-9 and TRBJ2-6, is DTGVSQNPRHKITKRGQNVTFRCDPISEHNRLYWYRQTLGQGPEFLTYFQNEAQLEKSRLLSDRFSAERPKGSFSTLEIQRTEQGDSAMYLCASSLAGSPGANVLTFGAGSRLTVL.

This clone is large in the sample. The rearrangement joins TRBV14 to TRBJ2-7; possible D gene TRBD1, 6 bases. Trimming removed 3 bases from V and 3 bases from J, with 12 bases in between. This CDR3 comprises 14 residues. Germline V lookup: CDR1 SGHDN, CDR2 FVKESK. The CDR3 nucleotides are TGTGCCAGCAGCCACCACATGACAGGCTACGAGCAGTACTTC. It is translated as CASSHHMTGYEQYF.

This chain links TRBV5-4 with TRBJ2-3; D unresolved. This CDR3 spans 16 amino acids. The germline CDR1 and CDR2 sequences are SGHNT and YYREEE (reference sequence). The V and J ends lost 4 bases and 5 bases respectively, with 20 bases between them. CDR3 protein: CASSPRSWKGGDTQYF. DNA of the CDR3: TGTGCCAGCAGCCCGCGGAGTTGGAAGGGTGGAGATACGCAGTATTTT.

The rearrangement uses TRBV5-1 and TRBJ2-7; 9 positions match TRBD1. The CDR3 is 17 residues long. V lost 2 bases, J lost 3 bases, and 12 bases stayed unmatched. CDR1 SGHRS and CDR2 YFSETQ come from the germline V gene. CDR3 residues: CASSLPGTGRFVYEQYF. In nucleotides, the CDR3 is TGCGCCAGCAGCTTACCTGGGACAGGGCGATTTGTCTACGAGCAGTACTTC.

This sequence joins TRBV5-6 and TRBJ2-1, with 15 positions matching TRBD2. The trim removed 4 bases at V and 7 bases at J, leaving 3 bases unmatched. CDR1 and CDR2 (germline): SGHDT, YYEEEE. The CDR3 is 15 residues long. The CDR3 nucleotides are TGTGCCAGCAGCCCGGGACTAGCGGGAGGAAATGAGCAGTTCTTC. This codes for CASSPGLAGGNEQFF. Full variable domain (rest looked up from reference TRBV5-6 and TRBJ2-1): DAGVTQSPTHLIKTRGQQVTLRCSPKSGHDTVSWYQQALGQGPQFIFQYYEEEERQRGNFPDRFSGHQFPNYSSELNVNALLLGDSALYLCASSPGLAGGNEQFFGPGTRLTVL.

The chain carries TRBV30 and TRBJ1-4; D is unresolved. Germline-derived CDR1 and CDR2 are GTSNPN and SVGIG (reference sequence). V lost 2 bases and J 0 bases, leaving 4 bases between the germline ends. This CDR3 contains 13 residues. The CDR3 here is CAWSRATNEKLFF. In nucleotides, the CDR3 is TGTGCCTGGAGTAGGGCAACTAATGAAAAACTGTTTTTT.